The clone carrying this TCR beta chain was counted many times. Its antigen is currently unknown. Of the isolated RNA, all was reverse transcribed, and so the sequenced material was expressed TCRB transcripts. Repertoires were generated with immunoSEQ multiplex PCR, while TCRdb's copy carries only in-frame clones and drops some. The sample lists some 120,000 clones, 17% occurring once. This sample was included in a study of beta chain features in type 1 diabetes. In the study overall: Healthy donors resembled patients in age, gender and cell yields.

Study results and caveats: There were fewer insertions and more deletions at the VDJ junctions of type 1 diabetes patients. Moderate yet significant TCRB CDR3 shortening was seen in Type 1 diabetes patients in all four CD4+ subsets.

The CDR3 has 12 amino acids. The ends were cut back, 7 bases at V and 0 bases at J, with 8 bases in the middle. Germline V lookup: CDR1 SQVTM, CDR2 ANQGSEA. V gene TRBV29-1 combines with J gene TRBJ2-3; D perhaps matches TRBD2 (5 bases). This receptor was obtained from a young man with type 1 diabetes. Sequenced: central memory CD4+ T cells from blood. CDR3 DNA: TGCAGCGCTTCGGGGAGCACAGATACGCAGTATTTT. Its translation is CSASGSTDTQYF.